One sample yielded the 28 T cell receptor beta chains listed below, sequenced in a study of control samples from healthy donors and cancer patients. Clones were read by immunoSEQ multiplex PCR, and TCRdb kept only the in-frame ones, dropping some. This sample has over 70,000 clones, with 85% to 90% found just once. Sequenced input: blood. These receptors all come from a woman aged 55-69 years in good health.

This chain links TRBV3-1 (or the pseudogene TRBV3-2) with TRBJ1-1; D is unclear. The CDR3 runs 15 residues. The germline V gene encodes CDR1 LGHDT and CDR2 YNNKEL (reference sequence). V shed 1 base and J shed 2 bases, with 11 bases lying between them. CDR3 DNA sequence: TGTGCCAGCAGCCAAGGAAGACACAAAAACACTGAAGCTTTCTTT. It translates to CASSQGRHKNTEAFF.

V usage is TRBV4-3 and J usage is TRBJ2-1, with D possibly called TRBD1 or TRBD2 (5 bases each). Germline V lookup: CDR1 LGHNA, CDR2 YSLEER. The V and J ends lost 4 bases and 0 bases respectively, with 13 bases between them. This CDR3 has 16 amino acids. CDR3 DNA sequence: TGCGCCAGCAGCCCGAGAGGGGCATTCTCCTACAATGAGCAGTTCTTC. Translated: CASSPRGAFSYNEQFF.

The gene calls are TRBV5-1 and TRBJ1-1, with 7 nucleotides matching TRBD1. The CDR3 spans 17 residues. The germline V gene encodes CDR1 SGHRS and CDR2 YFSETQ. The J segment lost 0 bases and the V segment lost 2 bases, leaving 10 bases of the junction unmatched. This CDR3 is CASSLTRDRHMNTEAFF. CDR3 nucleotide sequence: TGCGCCAGCAGCTTAACCCGGGACAGACACATGAACACTGAAGCTTTCTTT.

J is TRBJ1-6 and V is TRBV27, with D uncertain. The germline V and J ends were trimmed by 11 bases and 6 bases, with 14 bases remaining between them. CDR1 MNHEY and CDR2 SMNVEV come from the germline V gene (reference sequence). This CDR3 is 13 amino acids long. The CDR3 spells CAAGDSSNSPLHF. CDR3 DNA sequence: TGTGCCGCCGGTGACTCTTCTAATTCACCCCTCCACTTT.

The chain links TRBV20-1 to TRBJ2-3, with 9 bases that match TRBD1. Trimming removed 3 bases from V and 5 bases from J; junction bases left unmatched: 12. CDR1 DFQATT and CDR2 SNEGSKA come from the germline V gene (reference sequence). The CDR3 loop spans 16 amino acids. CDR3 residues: CSASPPTGGERDTQYF. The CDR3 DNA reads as TGCAGTGCTAGTCCCCCTACAGGGGGCGAAAGAGATACGCAGTATTTT.

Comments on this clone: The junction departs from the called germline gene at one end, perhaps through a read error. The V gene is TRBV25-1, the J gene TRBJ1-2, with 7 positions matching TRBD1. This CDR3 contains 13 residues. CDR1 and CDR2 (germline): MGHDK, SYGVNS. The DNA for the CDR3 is TGTGCCAGCAGTGCCCTGACCGGGACAGCCTCCGCCTTC. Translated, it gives CASSALTGTASAF.

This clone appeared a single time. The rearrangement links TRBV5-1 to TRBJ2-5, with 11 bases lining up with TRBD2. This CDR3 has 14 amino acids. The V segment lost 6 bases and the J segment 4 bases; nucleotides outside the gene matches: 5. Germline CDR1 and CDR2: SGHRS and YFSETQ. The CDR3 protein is CASNPLAGVETQYF. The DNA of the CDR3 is TGCGCCAGCAATCCACTAGCGGGAGTAGAGACCCAGTACTTC.

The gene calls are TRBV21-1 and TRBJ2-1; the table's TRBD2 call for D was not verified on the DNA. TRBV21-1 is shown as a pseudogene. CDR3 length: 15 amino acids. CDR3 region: CASHTISGGYNEQFF. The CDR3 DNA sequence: TGTGCCAGCCATACGATTAGCGGGGGATACAATGAGCAGTTCTTC.

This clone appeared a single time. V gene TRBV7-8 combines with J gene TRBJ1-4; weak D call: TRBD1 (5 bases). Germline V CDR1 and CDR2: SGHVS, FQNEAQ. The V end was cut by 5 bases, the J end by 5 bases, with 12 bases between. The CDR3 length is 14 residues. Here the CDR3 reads CASSPAGDNEKLFF. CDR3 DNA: TGTGCCAGCAGCCCTGCCGGGGACAATGAAAAACTGTTTTTT.

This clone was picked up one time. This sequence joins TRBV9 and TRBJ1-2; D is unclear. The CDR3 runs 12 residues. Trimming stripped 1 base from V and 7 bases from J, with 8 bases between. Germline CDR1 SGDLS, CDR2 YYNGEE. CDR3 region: CASSVPGSGYTF. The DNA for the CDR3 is TGTGCCAGCAGCGTACCGGGGAGTGGCTACACCTTC. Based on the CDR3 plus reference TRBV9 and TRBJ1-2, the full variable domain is DSGVTQTPKHLITATGQRVTLRCSPRSGDLSVYWYQQSLDQGLQFLIQYYNGEERAKGNILERFSAQQFPDLHSELNLSSLELGDSALYFCASSVPGSGYTFGSGTRLTVV.

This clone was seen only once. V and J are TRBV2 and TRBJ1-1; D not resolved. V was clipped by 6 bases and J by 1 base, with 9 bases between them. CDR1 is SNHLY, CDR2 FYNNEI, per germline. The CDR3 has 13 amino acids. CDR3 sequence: CASRERQNTEAFF. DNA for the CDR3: TGTGCCAGCAGAGAGAGGCAGAACACTGAAGCTTTCTTT.

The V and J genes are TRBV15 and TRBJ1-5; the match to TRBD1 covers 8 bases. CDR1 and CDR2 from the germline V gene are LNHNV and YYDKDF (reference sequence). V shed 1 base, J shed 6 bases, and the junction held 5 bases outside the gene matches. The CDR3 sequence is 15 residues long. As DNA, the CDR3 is TGTGCCACCAGCAGAGCCAGGGGGCGAGGTCAGCCCCAGCATTTT. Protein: CATSRARGRGQPQHF.

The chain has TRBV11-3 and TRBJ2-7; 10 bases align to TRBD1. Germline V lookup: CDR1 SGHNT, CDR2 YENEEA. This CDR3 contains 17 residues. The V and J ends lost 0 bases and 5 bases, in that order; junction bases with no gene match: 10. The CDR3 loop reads CASSLEVWGQGSHEQYF. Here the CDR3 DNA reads TGTGCCAGCAGCTTAGAGGTATGGGGACAGGGGTCCCACGAGCAGTACTTC.

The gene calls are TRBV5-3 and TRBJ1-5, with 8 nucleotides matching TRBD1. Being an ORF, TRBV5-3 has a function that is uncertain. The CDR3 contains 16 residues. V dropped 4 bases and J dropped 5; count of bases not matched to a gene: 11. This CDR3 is CARSNGQGKLHQPQHF. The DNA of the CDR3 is TGTGCCAGAAGCAACGGACAGGGCAAACTCCATCAGCCCCAGCATTTT.

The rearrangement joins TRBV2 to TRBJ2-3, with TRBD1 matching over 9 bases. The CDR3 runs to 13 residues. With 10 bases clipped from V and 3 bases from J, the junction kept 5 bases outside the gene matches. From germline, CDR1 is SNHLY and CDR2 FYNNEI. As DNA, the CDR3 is TGTGCCACCCTGACAGGGGGGACAGATACGCAGTATTTT. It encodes CATLTGGTDTQYF.

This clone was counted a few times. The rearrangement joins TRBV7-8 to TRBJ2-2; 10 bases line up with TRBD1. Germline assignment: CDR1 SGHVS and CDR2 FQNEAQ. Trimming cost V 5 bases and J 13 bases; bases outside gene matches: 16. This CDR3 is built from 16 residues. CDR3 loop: CASSPGTGEFTGLLFF. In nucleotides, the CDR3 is TGTGCCAGCAGCCCGGGGACAGGGGAGTTTACGGGGTTGCTGTTTTTT.

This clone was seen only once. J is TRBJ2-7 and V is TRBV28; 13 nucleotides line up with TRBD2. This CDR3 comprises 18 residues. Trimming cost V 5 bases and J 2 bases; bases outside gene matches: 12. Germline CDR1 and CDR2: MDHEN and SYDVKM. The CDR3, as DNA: TGTGCCAGCAGTGTAATCTGGACTAGCGGGAGAATCACCTACGAGCAGTACTTC. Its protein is CASSVIWTSGRITYEQYF.

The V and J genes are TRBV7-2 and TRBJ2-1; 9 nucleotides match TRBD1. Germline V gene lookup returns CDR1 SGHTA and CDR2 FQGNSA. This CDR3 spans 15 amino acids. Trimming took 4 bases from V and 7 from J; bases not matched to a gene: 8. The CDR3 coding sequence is TGTGCCAGCAGCTATGGGACAGGGCAAGGTAATGAGCAGTTCTTC. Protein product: CASSYGTGQGNEQFF.

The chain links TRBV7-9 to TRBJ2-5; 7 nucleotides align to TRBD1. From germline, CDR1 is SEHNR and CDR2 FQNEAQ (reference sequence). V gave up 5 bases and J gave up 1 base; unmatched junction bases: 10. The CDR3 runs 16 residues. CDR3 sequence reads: CASSPYFGTVQETQYF. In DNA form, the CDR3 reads TGTGCCAGCAGCCCATACTTTGGGACAGTCCAAGAGACCCAGTACTTC. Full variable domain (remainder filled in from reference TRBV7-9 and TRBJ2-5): DTGVSQNPRHKITKRGQNVTFRCDPISEHNRLYWYRQTLGQGPEFLTYFQNEAQLEKSRLLSDRFSAERPKGSFSTLEIQRTEQGDSAMYLCASSPYFGTVQETQYFGPGTRLLVL.

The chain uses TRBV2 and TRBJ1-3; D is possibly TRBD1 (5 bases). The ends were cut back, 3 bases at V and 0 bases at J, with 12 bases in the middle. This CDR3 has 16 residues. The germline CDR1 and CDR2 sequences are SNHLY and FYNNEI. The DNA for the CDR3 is TGTGCCAGCAGTGATCAAGGACAAGCCTCTGGAAACACCATATATTTT. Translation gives CASSDQGQASGNTIYF.

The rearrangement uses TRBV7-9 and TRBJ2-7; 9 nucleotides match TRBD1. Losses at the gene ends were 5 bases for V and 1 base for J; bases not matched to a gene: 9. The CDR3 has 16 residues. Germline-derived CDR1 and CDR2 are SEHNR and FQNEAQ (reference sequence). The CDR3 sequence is CASSPYGQGTSYEQYF. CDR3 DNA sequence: TGTGCCAGCAGCCCATACGGACAGGGGACTTCCTACGAGCAGTACTTC. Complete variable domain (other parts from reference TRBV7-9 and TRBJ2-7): DTGVSQNPRHKITKRGQNVTFRCDPISEHNRLYWYRQTLGQGPEFLTYFQNEAQLEKSRLLSDRFSAERPKGSFSTLEIQRTEQGDSAMYLCASSPYGQGTSYEQYFGPGTRLTVT.

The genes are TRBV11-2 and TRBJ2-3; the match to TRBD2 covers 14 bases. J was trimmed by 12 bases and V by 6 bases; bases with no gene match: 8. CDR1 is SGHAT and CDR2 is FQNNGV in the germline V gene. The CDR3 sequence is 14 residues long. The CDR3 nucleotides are TGTGCCAGCAGAACCGGGACTAGCGGGGGCCCCCAGTATTTT. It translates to CASRTGTSGGPQYF.

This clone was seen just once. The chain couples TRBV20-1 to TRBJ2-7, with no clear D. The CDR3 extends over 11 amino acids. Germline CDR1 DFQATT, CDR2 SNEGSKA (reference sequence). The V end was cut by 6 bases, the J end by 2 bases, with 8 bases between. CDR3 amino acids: CSANKAYEQYF. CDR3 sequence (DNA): TGCAGTGCGAACAAAGCCTACGAGCAGTACTTC.

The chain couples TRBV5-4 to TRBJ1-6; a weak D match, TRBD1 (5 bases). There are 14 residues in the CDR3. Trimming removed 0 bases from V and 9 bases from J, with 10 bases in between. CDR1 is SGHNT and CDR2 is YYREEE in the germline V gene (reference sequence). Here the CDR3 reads CASSLEDNGSPLHF. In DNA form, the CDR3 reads TGTGCCAGCAGCTTGGAGGACAATGGTTCACCCCTCCACTTT.

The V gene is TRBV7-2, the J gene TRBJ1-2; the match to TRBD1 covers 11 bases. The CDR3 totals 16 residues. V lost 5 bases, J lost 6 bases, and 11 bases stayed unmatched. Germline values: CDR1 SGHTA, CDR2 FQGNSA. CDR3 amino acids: CASSPWGQGDGDGYTF. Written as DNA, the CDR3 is TGTGCCAGCAGCCCCTGGGGACAGGGGGATGGAGATGGCTACACCTTC.

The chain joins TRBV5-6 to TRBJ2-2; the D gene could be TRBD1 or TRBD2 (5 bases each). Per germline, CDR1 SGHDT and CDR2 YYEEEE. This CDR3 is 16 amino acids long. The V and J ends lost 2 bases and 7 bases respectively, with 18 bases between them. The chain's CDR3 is CASSFELGVKGGELFF. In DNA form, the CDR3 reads TGTGCCAGCAGCTTCGAGTTGGGGGTGAAGGGCGGGGAGCTGTTTTTT. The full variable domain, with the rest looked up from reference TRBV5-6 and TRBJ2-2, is DAGVTQSPTHLIKTRGQQVTLRCSPKSGHDTVSWYQQALGQGPQFIFQYYEEEERQRGNFPDRFSGHQFPNYSSELNVNALLLGDSALYLCASSFELGVKGGELFFGEGSRLTVL.

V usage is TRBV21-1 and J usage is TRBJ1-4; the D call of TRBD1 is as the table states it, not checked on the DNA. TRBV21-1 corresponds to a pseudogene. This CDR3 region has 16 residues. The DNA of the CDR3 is TGTGCCAGCAGCAAACACCAGACAGGGTTGAATGAAAAACTGTTTTTT. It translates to CASSKHQTGLNEKLFF.

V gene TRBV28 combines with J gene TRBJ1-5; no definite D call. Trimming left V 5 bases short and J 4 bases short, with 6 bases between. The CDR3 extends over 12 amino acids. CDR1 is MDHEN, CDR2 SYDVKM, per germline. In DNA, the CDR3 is TGTGCCAGCAGTATAGAGAATCAGCCCCAGCATTTT. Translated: CASSIENQPQHF.